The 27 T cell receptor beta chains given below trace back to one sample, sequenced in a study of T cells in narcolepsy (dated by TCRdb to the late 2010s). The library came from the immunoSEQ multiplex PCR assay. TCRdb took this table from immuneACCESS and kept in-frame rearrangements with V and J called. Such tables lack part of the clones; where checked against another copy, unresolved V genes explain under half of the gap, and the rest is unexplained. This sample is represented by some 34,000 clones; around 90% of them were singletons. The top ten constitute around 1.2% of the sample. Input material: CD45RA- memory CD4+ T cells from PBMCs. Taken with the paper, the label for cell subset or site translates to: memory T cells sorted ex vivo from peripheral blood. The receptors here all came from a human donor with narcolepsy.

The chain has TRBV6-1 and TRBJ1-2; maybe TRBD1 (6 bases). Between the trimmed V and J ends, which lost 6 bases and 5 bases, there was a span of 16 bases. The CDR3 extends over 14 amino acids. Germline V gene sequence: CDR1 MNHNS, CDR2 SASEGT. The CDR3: CASRITGAGYGYTF. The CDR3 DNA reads TGTGCCAGCAGGATTACGGGGGCCGGTTATGGCTACACCTTC.

CDR3 sequence (DNA): TGTGCCAGCAGTACAGGGGACGGGGCCAACGTCCTGACTTTC. Its protein is CASSTGDGANVLTF. V is TRBV6-1 and J is TRBJ2-6; 7 nucleotides match TRBD1. Germline V gene data show CDR1 as MNHNS and CDR2 as SASEGT. This CDR3 comprises 14 residues. J gave up 4 bases and V 5 bases, and 2 bases lay outside the gene matches.

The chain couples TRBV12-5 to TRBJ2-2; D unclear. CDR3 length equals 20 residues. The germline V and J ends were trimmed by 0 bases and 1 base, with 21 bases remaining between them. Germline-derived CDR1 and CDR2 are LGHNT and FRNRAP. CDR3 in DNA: TGTGCTAGTGGTTTGGTACTGGAGCCCCAGAACCCGAGGAACACCGGGGAGCTGTTTTTT. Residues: CASGLVLEPQNPRNTGELFF.

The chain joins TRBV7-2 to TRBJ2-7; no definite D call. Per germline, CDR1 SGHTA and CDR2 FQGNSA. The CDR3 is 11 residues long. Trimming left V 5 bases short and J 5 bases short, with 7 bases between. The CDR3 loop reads CASSPIHEQYF. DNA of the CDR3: TGTGCCAGCAGCCCAATCCACGAGCAGTACTTC.

The DNA for the CDR3 is TGTGCCAGCAGCCCGGACAGGGGTGCCTATGGCTACACCTTC. Amino acid sequence: CASSPDRGAYGYTF. The rearrangement uses TRBV7-2 and TRBJ1-2; TRBD1 aligns across 9 bases. V shed 5 bases and J 4 bases; nucleotides not matched to a gene: 5. The CDR3 sequence is 14 residues long. CDR1 is SGHTA and CDR2 is FQGNSA in the germline V gene.

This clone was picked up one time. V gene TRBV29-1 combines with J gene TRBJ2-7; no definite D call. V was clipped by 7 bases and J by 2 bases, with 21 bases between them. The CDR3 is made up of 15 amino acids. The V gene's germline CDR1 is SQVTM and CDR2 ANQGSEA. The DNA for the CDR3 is TGCAGCGCCGTGGAGAGCTCAATCCGACCCTACGAGCAGTACTTC. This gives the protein CSAVESSIRPYEQYF.

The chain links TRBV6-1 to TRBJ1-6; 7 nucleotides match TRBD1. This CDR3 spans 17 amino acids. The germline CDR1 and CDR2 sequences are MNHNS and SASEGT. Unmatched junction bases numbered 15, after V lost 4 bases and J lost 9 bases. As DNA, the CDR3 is TGTGCCAGCAGTGTCACTACCTCCGGGACAGAGACTTCACCCCTCCACTTT. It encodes CASSVTTSGTETSPLHF.

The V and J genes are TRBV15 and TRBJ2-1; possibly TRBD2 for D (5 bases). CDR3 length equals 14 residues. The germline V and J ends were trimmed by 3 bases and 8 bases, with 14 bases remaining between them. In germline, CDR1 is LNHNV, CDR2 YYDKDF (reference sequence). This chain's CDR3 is CATSSEGGSDEQFF. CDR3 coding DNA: TGTGCCACCAGCAGTGAGGGTGGGTCCGATGAGCAGTTCTTC.

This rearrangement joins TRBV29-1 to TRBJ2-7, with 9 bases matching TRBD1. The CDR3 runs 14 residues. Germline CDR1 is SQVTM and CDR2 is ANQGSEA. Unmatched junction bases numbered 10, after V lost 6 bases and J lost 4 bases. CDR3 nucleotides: TGCAGCGTCGAGAGTGGGACAGGGCTTTACGAGCAGTACTTC. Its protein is CSVESGTGLYEQYF.

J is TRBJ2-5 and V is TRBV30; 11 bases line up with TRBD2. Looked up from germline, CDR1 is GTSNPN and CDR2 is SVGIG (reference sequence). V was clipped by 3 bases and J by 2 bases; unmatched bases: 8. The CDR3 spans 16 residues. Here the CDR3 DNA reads TGTGCCTGGAGGCAATTAGCGGGAGGGCCGCAAGAGACCCAGTACTTC. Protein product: CAWRQLAGGPQETQYF.

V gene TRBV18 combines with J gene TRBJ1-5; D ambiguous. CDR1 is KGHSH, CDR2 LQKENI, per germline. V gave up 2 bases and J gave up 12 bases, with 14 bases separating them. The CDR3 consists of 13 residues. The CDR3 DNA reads TGTGCCAGCTCACCAGGGTCGGGGTTACTCCAGCATTTT. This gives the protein CASSPGSGLLQHF.

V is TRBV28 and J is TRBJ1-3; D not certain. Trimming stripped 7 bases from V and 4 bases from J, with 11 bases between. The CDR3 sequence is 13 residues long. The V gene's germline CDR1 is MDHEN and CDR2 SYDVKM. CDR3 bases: TGTGCCAGCACCTCCTCGAGGGGAAACACCATATATTTT. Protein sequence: CASTSSRGNTIYF.

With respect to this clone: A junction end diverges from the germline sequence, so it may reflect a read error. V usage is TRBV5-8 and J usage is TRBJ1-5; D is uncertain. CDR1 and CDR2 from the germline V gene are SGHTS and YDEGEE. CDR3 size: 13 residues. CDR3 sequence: CASGLVSDQPQHF. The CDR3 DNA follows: TGTGCCAGCGGCTTGGTGTCCGATCAGCCCCAGCATTTT.

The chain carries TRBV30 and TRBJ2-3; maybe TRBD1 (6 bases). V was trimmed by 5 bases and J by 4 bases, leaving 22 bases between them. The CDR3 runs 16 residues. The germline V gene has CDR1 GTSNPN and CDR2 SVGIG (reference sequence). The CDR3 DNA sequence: TGTGCCTGGTTTAATTGGGGGCAGGGAAGGTCAGATACGCAGTATTTT. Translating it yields CAWFNWGQGRSDTQYF.

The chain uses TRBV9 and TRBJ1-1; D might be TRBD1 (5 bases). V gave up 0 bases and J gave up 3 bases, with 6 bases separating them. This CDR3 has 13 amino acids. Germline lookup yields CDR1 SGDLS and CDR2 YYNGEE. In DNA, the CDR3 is TGTGCCAGCAGCGTAGAGACAGACACTGAAGCTTTCTTT. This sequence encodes CASSVETDTEAFF.

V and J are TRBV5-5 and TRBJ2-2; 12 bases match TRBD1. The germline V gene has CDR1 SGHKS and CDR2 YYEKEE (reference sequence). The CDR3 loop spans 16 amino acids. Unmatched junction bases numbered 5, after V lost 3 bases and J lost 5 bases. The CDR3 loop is CASSWGQGAGTGELFF. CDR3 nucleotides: TGTGCCAGCAGCTGGGGACAGGGGGCAGGAACCGGGGAGCTGTTTTTT.

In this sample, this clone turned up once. In nucleotides, the CDR3 is TGTGCCAGCAGCTTATCTAGCGGGAGCTCCTACAATGAGCAGTTCTTC. Amino acid sequence: CASSLSSGSSYNEQFF. The chain carries TRBV11-2 and TRBJ2-1; the match to TRBD2 covers 10 bases. Trimming at V came to 2 bases and at J to 0 bases, leaving 1 base not matched to a gene. The length of the CDR3 is 16 residues. Germline lookup yields CDR1 SGHAT and CDR2 FQNNGV.

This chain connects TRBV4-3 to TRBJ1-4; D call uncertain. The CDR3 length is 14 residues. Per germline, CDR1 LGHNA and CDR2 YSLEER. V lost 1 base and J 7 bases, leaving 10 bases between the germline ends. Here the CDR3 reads CASSQGTAGEKLFF. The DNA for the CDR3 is TGCGCCAGCAGCCAAGGGACCGCCGGTGAAAAACTGTTTTTT.

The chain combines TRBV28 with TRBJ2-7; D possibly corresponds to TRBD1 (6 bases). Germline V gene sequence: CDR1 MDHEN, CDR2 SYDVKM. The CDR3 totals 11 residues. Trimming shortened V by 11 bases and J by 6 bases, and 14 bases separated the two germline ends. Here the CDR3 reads CAGQSGGEQYF. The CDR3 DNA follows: TGTGCCGGACAGTCCGGAGGCGAGCAGTACTTC.

The CDR3 sequence: CASSLEGTGVVNQPQHF. The CDR3 DNA is TGTGCCAGCAGCTTAGAGGGTACAGGGGTAGTGAATCAGCCCCAGCATTTT. V is TRBV7-6 and J is TRBJ1-5, with TRBD1 matching over 7 bases. Unmatched junction bases numbered 10, after V lost 1 base and J lost 4 bases. Germline V CDR1 and CDR2: SGHVS, FNYEAQ. The CDR3 covers 17 residues.

The CDR3, as DNA: TGTGCCAGCAGCTTAGATTTGGGACAGCTCTACGAGCAGTACTTC. It translates to CASSLDLGQLYEQYF. The J gene is TRBJ2-7, the V gene TRBV11-2; TRBD1 matches 7 bases. V was pared by 0 bases and J by 3 bases, with 5 bases of the junction left unmatched. This CDR3 is built from 15 residues. Germline V CDR1 and CDR2: SGHAT, FQNNGV.

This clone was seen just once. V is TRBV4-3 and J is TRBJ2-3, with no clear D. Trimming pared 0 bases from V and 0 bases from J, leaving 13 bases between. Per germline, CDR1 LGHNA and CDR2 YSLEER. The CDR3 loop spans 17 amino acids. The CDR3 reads CASSQDLRQNSTDTQYF. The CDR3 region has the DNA TGCGCCAGCAGCCAAGACTTACGGCAAAATAGCACAGATACGCAGTATTTT.

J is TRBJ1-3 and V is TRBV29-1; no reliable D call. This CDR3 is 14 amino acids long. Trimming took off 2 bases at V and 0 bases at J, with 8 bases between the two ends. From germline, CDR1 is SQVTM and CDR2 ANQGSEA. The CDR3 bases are TGCAGCGTTGAAATGAACAGCTCTGGAAACACCATATATTTT. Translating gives CSVEMNSSGNTIYF.

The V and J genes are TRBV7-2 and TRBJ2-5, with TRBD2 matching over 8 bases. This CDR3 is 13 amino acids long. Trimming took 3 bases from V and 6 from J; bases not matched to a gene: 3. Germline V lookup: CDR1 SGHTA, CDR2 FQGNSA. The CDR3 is CASSLRGEKTQYF. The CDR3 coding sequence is TGTGCCAGCAGCTTGCGGGGGGAAAAGACCCAGTACTTC.

In DNA, the CDR3 is TGTGCCCGGCTCATGGGGCACGAGCAGTACTTC. It codes for CARLMGHEQYF. This chain links TRBV30 with TRBJ2-7; perhaps TRBD1 as D (5 bases). V shed 8 bases and J shed 5 bases, with 13 bases lying between them. CDR3 length equals 11 residues. Germline V gene sequence: CDR1 GTSNPN, CDR2 SVGIG (reference sequence).

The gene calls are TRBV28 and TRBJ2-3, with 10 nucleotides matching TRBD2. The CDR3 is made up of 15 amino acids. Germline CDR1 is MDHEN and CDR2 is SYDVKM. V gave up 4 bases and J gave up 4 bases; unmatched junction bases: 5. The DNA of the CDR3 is TGTGCCAGCAGTTCACGGGGGACTAGCGCAGATACGCAGTATTTT. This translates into CASSSRGTSADTQYF.

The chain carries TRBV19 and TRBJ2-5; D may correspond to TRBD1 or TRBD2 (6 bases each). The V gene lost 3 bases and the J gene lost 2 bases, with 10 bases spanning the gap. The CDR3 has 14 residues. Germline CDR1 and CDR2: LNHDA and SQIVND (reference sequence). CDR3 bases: TGTGCCAGTAGTATTAGGGGGGCGCAAGAGACCCAGTACTTC. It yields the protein CASSIRGAQETQYF.